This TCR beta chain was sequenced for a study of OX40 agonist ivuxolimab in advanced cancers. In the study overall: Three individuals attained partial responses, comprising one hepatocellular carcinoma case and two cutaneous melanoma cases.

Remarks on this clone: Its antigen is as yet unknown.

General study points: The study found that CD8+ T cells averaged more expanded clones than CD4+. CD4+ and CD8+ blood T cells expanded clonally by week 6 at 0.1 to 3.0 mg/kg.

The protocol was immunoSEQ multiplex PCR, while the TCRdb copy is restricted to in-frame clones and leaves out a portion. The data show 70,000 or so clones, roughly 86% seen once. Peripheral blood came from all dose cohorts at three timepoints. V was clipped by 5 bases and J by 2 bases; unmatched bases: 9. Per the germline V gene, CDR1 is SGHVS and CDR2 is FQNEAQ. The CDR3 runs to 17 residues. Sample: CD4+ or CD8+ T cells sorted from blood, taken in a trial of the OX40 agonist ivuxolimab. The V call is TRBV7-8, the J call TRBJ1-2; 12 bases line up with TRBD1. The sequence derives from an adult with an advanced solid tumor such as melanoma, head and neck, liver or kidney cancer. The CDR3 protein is CASSLGGQGAANYGYTF. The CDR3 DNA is TGTGCCAGCAGCCTAGGGGGACAGGGGGCGGCGAACTATGGCTACACCTTC. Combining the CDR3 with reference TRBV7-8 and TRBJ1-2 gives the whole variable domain GAGVSQSPRYKVAKRGQDVALRCDPISGHVSLFWYQQALGQGPEFLTYFQNEAQLDKSGLPSDRFFAERPEGSVSTLKIQRTQQEDSAVYLCASSLGGQGAANYGYTFGSGTRLTVV.